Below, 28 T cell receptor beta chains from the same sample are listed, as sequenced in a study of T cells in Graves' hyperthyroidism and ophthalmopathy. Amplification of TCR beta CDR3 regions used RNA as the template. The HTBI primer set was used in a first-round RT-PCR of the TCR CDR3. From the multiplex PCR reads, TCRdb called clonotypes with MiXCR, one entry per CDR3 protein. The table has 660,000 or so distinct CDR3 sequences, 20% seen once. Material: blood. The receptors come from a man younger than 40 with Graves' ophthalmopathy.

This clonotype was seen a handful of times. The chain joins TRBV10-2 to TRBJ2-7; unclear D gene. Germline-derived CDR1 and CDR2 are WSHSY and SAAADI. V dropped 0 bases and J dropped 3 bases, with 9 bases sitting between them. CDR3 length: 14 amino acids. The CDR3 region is CASSESRRVYEQYF. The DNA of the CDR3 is TGCGCCAGCAGTGAGTCGCGGAGAGTCTACGAGCAGTACTTC.

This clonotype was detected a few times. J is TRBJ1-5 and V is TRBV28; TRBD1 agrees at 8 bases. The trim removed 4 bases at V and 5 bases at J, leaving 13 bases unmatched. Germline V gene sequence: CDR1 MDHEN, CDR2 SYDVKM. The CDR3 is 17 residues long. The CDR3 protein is CASSSTGTGALYQPQHF. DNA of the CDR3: TGTGCCAGCAGTTCAACCGGGACAGGCGCCCTTTATCAGCCCCAGCATTTT.

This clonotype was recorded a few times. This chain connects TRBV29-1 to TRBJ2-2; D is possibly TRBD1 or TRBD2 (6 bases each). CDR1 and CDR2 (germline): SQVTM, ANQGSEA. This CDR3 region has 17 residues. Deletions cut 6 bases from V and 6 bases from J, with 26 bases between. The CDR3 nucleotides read TGCAGCGTCCGGACAGTCTCGGGACTCGCAGGGGCCGGGGAGCTGTTTTTT. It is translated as CSVRTVSGLAGAGELFF.

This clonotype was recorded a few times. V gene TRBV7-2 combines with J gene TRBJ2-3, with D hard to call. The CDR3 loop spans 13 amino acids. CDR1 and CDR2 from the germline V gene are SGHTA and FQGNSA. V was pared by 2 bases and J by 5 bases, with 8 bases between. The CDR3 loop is CASSLTIIDTQYF. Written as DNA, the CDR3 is TGTGCCAGCAGCTTAACCATCATAGATACGCAGTATTTT.

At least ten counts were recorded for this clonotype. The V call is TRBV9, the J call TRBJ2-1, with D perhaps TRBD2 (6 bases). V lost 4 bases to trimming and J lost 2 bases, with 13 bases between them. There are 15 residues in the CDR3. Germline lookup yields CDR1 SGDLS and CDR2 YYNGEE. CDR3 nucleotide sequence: TGTGCCAGCAGCTTTCGTAGCGGTCCCTACAATGAGCAGTTCTTC. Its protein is CASSFRSGPYNEQFF.

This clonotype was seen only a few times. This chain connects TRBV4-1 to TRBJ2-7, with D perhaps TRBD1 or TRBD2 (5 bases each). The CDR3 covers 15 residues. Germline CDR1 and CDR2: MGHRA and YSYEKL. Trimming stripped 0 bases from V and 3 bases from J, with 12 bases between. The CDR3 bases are TGCGCCAGCAGCCAAGAAGTAGCAGGGAGCTACGAGCAGTACTTC. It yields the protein CASSQEVAGSYEQYF.

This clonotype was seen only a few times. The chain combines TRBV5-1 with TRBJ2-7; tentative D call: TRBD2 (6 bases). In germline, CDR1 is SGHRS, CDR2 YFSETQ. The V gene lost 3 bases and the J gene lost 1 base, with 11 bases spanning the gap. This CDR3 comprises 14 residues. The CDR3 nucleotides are TGCGCCAGCAGCTGGGGGGACCAGTCCTACGAGCAGTACTTC. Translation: CASSWGDQSYEQYF.

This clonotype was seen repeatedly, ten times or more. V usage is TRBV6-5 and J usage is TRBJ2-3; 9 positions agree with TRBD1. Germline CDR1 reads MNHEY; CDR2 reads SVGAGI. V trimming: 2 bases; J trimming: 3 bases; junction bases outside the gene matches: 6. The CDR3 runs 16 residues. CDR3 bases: TGTGCCAGCAGTTACAGAACAGGGGGCGTGACAGATACGCAGTATTTT. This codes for CASSYRTGGVTDTQYF.

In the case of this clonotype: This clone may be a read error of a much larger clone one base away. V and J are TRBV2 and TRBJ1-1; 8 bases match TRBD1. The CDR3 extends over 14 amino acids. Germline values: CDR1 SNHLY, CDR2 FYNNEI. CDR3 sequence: CAGRVGQGNTEAFF. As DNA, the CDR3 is TGTGCCGGCAGGGTTGGACAGGGAAACACTGAAGCTTTCTTT.

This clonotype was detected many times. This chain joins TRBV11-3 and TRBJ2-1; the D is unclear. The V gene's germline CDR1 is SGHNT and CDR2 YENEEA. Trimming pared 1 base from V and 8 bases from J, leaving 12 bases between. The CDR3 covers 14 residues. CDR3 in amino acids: CASSLGGVRDEQFF. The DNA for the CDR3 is TGTGCCAGCAGCTTAGGTGGGGTTCGCGATGAGCAGTTCTTC. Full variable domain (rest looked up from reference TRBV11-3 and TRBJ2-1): EAGVVQSPRYKIIEKKQPVAFWCNPISGHNTLYWYLQNLGQGPELLIRYENEEAVDDSQLPKDRFSAERLKGVDSTLKIQPAELGDSAVYLCASSLGGVRDEQFFGPGTRLTVL.

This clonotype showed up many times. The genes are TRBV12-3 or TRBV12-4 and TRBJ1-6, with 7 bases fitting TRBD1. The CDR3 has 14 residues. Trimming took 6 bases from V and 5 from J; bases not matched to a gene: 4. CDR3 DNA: TGTGCCAGCAGAACCGGGACAGATAATTCACCCCTCCACTTT. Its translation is CASRTGTDNSPLHF.

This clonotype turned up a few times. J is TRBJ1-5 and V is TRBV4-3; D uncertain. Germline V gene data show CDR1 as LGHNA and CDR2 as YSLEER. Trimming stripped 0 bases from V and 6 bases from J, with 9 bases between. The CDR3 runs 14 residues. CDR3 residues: CASSQDSKGQPQHF. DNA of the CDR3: TGCGCCAGCAGCCAAGATTCAAAAGGTCAGCCCCAGCATTTT.

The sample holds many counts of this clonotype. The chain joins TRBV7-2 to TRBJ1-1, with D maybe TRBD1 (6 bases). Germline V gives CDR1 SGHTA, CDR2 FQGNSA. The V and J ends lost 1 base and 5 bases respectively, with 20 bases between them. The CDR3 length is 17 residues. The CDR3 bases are TGTGCCAGCAGCTTAGGTCTCAGGGGTCAGATTCTGACTGAAGCTTTCTTT. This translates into CASSLGLRGQILTEAFF.

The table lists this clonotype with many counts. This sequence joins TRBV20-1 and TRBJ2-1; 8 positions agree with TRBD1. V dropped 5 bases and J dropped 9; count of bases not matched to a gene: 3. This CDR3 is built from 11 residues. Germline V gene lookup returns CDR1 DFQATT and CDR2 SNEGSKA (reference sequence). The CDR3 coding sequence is TGCAGTGCTCGGACAGGGCGTGAGCAGTTCTTC. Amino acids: CSARTGREQFF.

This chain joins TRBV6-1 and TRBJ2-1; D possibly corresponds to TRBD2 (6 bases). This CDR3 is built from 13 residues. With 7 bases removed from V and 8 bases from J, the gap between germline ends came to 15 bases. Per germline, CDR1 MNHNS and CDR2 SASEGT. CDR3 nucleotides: TGTGCCAGCACTGGCGGGGAGTACGATGAGCAGTTCTTC. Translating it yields CASTGGEYDEQFF.

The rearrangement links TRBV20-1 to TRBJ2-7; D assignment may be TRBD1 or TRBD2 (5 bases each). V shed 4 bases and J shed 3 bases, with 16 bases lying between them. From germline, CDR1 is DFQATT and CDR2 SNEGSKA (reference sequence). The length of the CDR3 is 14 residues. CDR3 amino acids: CSAILGEYLYEQYF. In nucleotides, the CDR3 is TGCAGTGCTATCTTGGGGGAGTACCTCTACGAGCAGTACTTC.

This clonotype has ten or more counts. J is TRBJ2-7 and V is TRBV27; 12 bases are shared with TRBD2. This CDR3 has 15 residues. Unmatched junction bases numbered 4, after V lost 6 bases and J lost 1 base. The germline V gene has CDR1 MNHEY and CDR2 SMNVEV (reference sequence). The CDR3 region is CASSFGLAGSYEQYF. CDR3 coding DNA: TGTGCCAGCAGCTTTGGACTAGCGGGATCCTACGAGCAGTACTTC.

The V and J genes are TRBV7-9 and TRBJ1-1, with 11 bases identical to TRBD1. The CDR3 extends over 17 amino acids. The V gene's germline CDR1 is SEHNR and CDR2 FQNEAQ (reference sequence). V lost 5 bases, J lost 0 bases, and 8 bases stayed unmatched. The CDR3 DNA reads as TGTGCCAGCAGCGGACAGGGGGCGCGCCGGCTGAACACTGAAGCTTTCTTT. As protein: CASSGQGARRLNTEAFF.

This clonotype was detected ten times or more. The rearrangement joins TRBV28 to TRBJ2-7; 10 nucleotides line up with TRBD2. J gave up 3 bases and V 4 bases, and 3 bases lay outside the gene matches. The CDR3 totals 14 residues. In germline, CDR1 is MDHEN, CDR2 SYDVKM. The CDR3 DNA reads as TGTGCCAGCAGTTATAGCGGGAGGAACTACGAGCAGTACTTC. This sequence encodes CASSYSGRNYEQYF.

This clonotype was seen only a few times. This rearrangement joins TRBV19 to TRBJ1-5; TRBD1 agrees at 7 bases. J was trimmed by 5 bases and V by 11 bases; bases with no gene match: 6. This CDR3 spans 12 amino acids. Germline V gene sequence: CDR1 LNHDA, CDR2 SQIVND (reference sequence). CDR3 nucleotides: TGTGCCGGAGGGACAGTATATCAGCCCCAGCATTTT. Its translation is CAGGTVYQPQHF.

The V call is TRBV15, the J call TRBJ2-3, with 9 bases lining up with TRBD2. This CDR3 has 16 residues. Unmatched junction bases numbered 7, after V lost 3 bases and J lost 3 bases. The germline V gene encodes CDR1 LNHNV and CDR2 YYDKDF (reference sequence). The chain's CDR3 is CATSSYLAGVTDTQYF. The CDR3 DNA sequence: TGTGCCACCAGCAGCTATTTAGCGGGAGTGACAGATACGCAGTATTTT.

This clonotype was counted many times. The CDR3 coding sequence is TGTGCCTGGAGTGTACGTGTAGACACTGAAGCTTTCTTT. Translation: CAWSVRVDTEAFF. The chain combines TRBV30 with TRBJ1-1; D call uncertain. This CDR3 has 13 residues. Trimming removed 0 bases at V and 3 bases at J, with 8 bases between. Per the germline V gene, CDR1 is GTSNPN and CDR2 is SVGIG (reference sequence). The full variable domain, in which reference TRBV30 and TRBJ1-1 provide the parts outside the CDR3, is SQTIHQWPATLVQPVGSPLSLECTVEGTSNPNLYWYRQAAGRGLQLLFYSVGIGQISSEVPQNLSASRPQDRQFILSSKKLLLSDSGFYLCAWSVRVDTEAFFGQGTRLTVV.

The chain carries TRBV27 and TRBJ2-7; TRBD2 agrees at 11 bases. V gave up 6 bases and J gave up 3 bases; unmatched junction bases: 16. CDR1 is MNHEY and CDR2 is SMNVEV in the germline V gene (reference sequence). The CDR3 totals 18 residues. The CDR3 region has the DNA TGTGCCAGCAGAGGACACCCTCCGGGACTAGCGGAATACTACGAGCAGTACTTC. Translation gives CASRGHPPGLAEYYEQYF.

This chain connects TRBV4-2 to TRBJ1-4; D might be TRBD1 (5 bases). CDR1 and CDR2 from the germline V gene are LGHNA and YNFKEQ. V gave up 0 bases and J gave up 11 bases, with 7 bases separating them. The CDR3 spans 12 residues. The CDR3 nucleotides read TGTGCCAGCAGCCAAGACCAGGGCAAACTGTTTTTT. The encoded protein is CASSQDQGKLFF.

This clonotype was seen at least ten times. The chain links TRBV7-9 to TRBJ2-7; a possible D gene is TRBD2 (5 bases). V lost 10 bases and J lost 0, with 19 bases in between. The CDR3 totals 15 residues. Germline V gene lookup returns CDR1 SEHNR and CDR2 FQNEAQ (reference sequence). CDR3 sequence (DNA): TGTGCCATCTCCCTTTGGGAGCGCGGCTCCTACGAGCAGTACTTC. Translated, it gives CAISLWERGSYEQYF. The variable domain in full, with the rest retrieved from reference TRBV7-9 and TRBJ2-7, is DTGVSQNPRHKITKRGQNVTFRCDPISEHNRLYWYRQTLGQGPEFLTYFQNEAQLEKSRLLSDRFSAERPKGSFSTLEIQRTEQGDSAMYLCAISLWERGSYEQYFGPGTRLTVT.

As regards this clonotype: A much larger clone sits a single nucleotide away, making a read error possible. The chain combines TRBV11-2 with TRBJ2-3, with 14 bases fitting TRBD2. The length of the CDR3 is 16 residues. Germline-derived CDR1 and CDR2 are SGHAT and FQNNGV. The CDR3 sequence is CASSQPGLAGVDTRYF. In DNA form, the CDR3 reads TGTGCCAGCAGCCAGCCGGGACTAGCGGGAGTAGATACGCGGTATTTT.

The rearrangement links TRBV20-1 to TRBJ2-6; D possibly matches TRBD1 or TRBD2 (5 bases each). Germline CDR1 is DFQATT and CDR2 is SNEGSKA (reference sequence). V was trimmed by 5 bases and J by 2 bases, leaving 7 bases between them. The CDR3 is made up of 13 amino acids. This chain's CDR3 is CSARGPGANVLTF. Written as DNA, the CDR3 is TGCAGTGCTCGGGGACCTGGGGCCAACGTCCTGACTTTC.

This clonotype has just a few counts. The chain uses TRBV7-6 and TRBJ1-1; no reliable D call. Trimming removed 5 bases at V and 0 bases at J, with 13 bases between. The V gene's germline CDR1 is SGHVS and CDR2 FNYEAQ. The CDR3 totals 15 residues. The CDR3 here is CASSKTAQVNTEAFF. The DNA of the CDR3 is TGTGCCAGCAGCAAGACCGCTCAAGTGAACACTGAAGCTTTCTTT.